The following is a T cell receptor (beta chain) sequence with its context. Antigen unknown. The data belong to a study of T cells after yellow fever vaccination. In the study overall: Low-cell-number fractions were prepared with SMART-Seq v4 Ultra Low Input. Overall study results and limits: Repertoires obtained by FACS sorting could include abundant clonotypes that entered as contaminants from the bulk population. Subsequent booster samples again held most clones from primary vaccination (roughly 95% CD4, 85% to 90% CD8). The CD4 compartment and the CD8 compartment contained a small share of clonotypes in common.

TCRdb re-called the 5' RACE reads through MiXCR, storing one row per CDR3 protein. This sample yields 100,000 to 150,000 distinct CDR3 sequences, of which almost 9% are seen a single time; 40% belongs to the top ten. Trimming stripped 3 bases from V and 7 bases from J, with 12 bases between. Germline CDR1 is SGHVS and CDR2 is FQNEAQ. The CDR3 runs to 14 residues. Sequencing was performed on CD8+ T cells sorted from PBMCs, taken on the day of the yellow fever booster vaccination. J is TRBJ1-4 and V is TRBV7-8; possible D gene TRBD1, 5 bases. The TCR originated in a man between 18 and 35 years old who received the YFV17D yellow fever vaccine. Here the CDR3 reads CASSFGGFGEKLFF. The DNA for the CDR3 is TGTGCCAGCAGCTTTGGGGGTTTCGGTGAAAAACTGTTTTTT.